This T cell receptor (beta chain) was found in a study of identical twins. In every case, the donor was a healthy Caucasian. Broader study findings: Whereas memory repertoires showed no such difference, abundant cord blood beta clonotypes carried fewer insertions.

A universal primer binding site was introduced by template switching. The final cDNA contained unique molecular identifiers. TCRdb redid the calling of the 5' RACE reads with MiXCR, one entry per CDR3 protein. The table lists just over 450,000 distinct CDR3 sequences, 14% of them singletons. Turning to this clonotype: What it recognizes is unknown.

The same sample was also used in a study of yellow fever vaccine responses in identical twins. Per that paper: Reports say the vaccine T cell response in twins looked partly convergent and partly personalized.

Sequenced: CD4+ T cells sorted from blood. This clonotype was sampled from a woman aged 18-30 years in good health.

The CDR3 is CASATGQGYEQYF. As DNA, the CDR3 is TGCGCCAGCGCAACGGGACAGGGATACGAGCAGTACTTC. The V gene is TRBV5-1, the J gene TRBJ2-7; 9 bases fit TRBD1. There are 13 residues in the CDR3. Germline V gene sequence: CDR1 SGHRS, CDR2 YFSETQ. With 7 bases clipped from V and 4 bases from J, the junction kept 6 bases outside the gene matches. The full variable domain, its missing parts supplied by reference TRBV5-1 and TRBJ2-7, is KAGVTQTPRYLIKTRGQQVTLSCSPISGHRSVSWYQQTPGQGLQFLFEYFSETQRNKGNFPGRFSGRQFSNSRSEMNVSTLELGDSALYLCASATGQGYEQYFGPGTRLTVT.